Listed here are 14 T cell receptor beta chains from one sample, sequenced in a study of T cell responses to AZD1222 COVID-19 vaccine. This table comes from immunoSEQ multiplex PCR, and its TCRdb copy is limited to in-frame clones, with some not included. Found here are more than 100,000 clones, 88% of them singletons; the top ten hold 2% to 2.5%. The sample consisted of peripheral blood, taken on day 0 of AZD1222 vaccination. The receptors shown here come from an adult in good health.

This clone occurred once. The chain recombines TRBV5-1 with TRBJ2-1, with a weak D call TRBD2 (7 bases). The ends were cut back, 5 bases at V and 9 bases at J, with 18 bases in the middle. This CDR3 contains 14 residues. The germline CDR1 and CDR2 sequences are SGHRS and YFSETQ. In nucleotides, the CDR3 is TGCGCCAGCAGGTCGGGGGGCCTTGGCAGTGAGCAGTTCTTC. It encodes CASRSGGLGSEQFF.

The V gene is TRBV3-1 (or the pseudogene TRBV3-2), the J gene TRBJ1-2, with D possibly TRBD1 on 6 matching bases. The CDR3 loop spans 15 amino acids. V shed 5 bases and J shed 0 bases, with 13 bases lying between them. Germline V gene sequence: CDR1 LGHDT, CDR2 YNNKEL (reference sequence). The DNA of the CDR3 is TGTGCCAGCAGCGACGGGACAAGATCTAACTATGGCTACACCTTC. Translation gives CASSDGTRSNYGYTF.

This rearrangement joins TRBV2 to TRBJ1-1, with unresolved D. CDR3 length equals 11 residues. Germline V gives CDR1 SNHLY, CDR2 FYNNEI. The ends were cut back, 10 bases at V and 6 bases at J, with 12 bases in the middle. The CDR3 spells CATPTASEAFF. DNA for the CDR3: TGTGCCACCCCAACCGCTTCTGAAGCTTTCTTT.

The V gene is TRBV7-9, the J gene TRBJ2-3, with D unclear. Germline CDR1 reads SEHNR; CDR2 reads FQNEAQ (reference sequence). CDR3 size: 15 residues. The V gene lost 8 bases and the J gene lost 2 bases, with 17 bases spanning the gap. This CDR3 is CASLPRPGLTDTQYF. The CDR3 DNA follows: TGTGCCAGCCTCCCCCGACCTGGGCTCACAGATACGCAGTATTTT.

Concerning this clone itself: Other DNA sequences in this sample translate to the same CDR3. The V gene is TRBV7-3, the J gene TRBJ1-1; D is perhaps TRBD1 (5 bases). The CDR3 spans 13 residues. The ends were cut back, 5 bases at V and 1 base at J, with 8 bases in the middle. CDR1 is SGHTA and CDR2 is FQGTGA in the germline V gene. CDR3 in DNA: TGTGCCAGCAGCCCGGGGGGGAACACTGAAGCTTTCTTT. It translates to CASSPGGNTEAFF.

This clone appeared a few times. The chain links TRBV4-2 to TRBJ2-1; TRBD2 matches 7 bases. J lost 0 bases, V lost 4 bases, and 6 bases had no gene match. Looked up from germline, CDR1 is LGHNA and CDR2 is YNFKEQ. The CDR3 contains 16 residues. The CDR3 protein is CASSPTERGSYNEQFF. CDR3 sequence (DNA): TGTGCCAGCAGCCCAACGGAGCGGGGCTCCTACAATGAGCAGTTCTTC.

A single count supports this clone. The CDR3 DNA sequence: TGTGCCACCAGCAGAGACAGGGCGGTAGATACGCAGTATTTT. Its protein is CATSRDRAVDTQYF. The chain has TRBV15 and TRBJ2-3; a weak D match, TRBD1 (5 bases). The CDR3 consists of 14 residues. Trimming took 0 bases from V and 5 from J, leaving 9 bases between them. The germline gives CDR1 LNHNV, CDR2 YYDKDF (reference sequence).

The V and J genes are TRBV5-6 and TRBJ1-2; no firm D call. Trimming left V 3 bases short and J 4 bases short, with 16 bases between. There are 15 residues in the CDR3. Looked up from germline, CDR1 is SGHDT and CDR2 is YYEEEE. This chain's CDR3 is CASSSGVGRLYGYTF. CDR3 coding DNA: TGTGCCAGCAGCTCTGGGGTCGGACGGCTCTATGGCTACACCTTC. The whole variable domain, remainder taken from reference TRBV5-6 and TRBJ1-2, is DAGVTQSPTHLIKTRGQQVTLRCSPKSGHDTVSWYQQALGQGPQFIFQYYEEEERQRGNFPDRFSGHQFPNYSSELNVNALLLGDSALYLCASSSGVGRLYGYTFGSGTRLTVV.

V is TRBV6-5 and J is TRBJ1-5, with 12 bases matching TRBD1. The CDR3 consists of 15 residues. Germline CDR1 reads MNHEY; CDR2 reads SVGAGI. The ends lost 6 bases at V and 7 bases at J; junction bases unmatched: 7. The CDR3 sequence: CASRGTGGRRQPQHF. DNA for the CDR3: TGTGCCAGCAGGGGGACAGGGGGCCGGAGGCAGCCCCAGCATTTT.

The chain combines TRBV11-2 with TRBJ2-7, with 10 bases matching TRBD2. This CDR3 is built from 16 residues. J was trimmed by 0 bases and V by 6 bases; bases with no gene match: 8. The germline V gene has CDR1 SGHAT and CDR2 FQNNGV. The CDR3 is CASSFTSGESSYEQYF. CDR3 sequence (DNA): TGTGCCAGCAGTTTCACTAGCGGGGAAAGCTCCTACGAGCAGTACTTC.

The CDR3 loop is CASSLGLSAYEQYF. CDR3 DNA: TGTGCCAGCAGCTTAGGGCTATCAGCCTACGAGCAGTACTTC. This chain links TRBV7-9 with TRBJ2-7; D unresolved. CDR3 length equals 14 residues. Germline lookup yields CDR1 SEHNR and CDR2 FQNEAQ (reference sequence). Trimming removed 1 base from V and 2 bases from J, with 9 bases in between.

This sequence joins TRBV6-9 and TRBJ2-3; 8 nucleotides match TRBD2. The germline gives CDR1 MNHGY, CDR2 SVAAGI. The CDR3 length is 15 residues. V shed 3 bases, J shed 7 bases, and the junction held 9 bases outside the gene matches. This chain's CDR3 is CASSYGGAGENTQYF. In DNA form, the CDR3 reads TGTGCCAGCAGTTACGGTGGAGCGGGAGAAAATACGCAGTATTTT.

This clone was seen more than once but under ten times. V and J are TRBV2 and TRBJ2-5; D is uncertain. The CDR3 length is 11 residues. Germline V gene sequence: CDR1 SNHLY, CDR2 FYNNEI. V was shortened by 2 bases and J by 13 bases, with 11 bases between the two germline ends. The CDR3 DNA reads TGTGCCAGCAGTGAAAAGAGGACCGGGTACTTC. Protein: CASSEKRTGYF.

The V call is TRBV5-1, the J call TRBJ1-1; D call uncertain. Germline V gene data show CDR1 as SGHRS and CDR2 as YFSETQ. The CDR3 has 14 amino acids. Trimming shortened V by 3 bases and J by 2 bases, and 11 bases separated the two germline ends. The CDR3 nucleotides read TGCGCCAGCAGCTCGGGGTTTATTAACACTGAAGCTTTCTTT. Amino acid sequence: CASSSGFINTEAFF.